The 7 T cell receptor beta chains in this list originate from one sample, sequenced in a study of cytomegalovirus exposure and HLA in healthy donors. 60 Vbeta and 13 Jbeta primers were used in PCR. TCRdb's table, derived via immunoSEQ multiplex PCR, lists solely in-frame clones and lacks some. This sample has some 180,000 clones, with about 9% found just once. The sequencing sample was made of PBMCs. The receptors stem from a woman aged 25-40 years in good health and CMV-seropositive.

The V and J genes are TRBV27 and TRBJ1-6; 9 nucleotides agree with TRBD1. The CDR3 spans 14 residues. The germline CDR1 and CDR2 sequences are MNHEY and SMNVEV (reference sequence). J gave up 8 bases and V 4 bases, and 3 bases lay outside the gene matches. The CDR3 region has the DNA TGTGCCAGCAGTTACAGGGGGCCTTATTCACCCCTCCACTTT. This codes for CASSYRGPYSPLHF.

This chain connects TRBV19 to TRBJ2-4, with 9 bases matching TRBD1. Trimming took 4 bases from V and 1 from J; bases not matched to a gene: 8. Germline lookup yields CDR1 LNHDA and CDR2 SQIVND (reference sequence). The CDR3 spans 17 residues. This CDR3 is CASSTRDRVGAKNIQYF. The CDR3 coding sequence is TGTGCCAGTAGTACCCGGGACAGGGTTGGGGCCAAAAACATTCAGTACTTC.

The chain joins TRBV5-4 to TRBJ2-7, with 8 bases fitting TRBD1. V lost 3 bases and J lost 5; bases outside the gene matches: 7. CDR3 length: 14 residues. The germline CDR1 and CDR2 sequences are SGHNT and YYREEE (reference sequence). Here the CDR3 reads CASSWRQGNNEQYF. The DNA for the CDR3 is TGTGCCAGCAGCTGGAGACAGGGGAATAACGAGCAGTACTTC.

This clone was recorded a few times. This chain joins TRBV4-2 and TRBJ1-1; weak D call: TRBD1 (6 bases). Germline V gene sequence: CDR1 LGHNA, CDR2 YNFKEQ. The V end lost 1 base, the J end lost 10 bases, and 10 bases lay between the germline ends. The CDR3 is 12 residues long. The CDR3 here is CASSQARGGAFF. The CDR3 DNA reads TGTGCCAGCAGCCAAGCGAGGGGGGGAGCTTTCTTT.

The chain combines TRBV25-1 with TRBJ2-7; TRBD2 agrees at 8 bases. With V trimmed by 8 bases and J by 3 bases, 6 bases remained unmatched. Germline V gene data show CDR1 as MGHDK and CDR2 as SYGVNS. The CDR3 sequence is 13 residues long. The CDR3 loop is CASAKAGVYEQYF. The CDR3 DNA follows: TGTGCCAGCGCCAAAGCGGGAGTCTACGAGCAGTACTTC.

This clone appeared a few times. This chain connects TRBV5-6 to TRBJ2-7; D unresolved. The germline gives CDR1 SGHDT, CDR2 YYEEEE. The V end was cut by 0 bases, the J end by 6 bases, with 13 bases between. The CDR3 runs to 14 residues. The CDR3 sequence is CASSLAFRSGEQYF. CDR3 DNA: TGTGCCAGCAGCTTGGCCTTCAGGTCCGGCGAGCAGTACTTC.

The chain uses TRBV5-1 and TRBJ2-5; 7 bases map to TRBD1. CDR3 length: 14 amino acids. The V gene end was trimmed by 1 base and the J gene end by 5 bases; junction bases not matched to a gene: 5. Germline lookup yields CDR1 SGHRS and CDR2 YFSETQ. CDR3 nucleotides: TGCGCCAGCAGCTTGCCCAGGGGGACGGAGACCCAGTACTTC. This encodes CASSLPRGTETQYF.